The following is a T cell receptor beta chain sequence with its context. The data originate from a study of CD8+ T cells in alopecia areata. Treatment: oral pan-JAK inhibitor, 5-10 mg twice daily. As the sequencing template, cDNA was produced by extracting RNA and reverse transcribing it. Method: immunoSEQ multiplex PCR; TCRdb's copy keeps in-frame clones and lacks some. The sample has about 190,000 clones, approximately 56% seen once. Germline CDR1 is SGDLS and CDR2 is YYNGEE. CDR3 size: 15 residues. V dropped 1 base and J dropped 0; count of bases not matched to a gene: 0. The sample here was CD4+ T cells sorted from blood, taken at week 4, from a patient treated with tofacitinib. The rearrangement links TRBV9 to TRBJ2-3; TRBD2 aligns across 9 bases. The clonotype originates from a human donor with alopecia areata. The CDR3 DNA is TGTGCCAGCAGCGTAACTAGCGGGAGCACAGATACGCAGTATTTT. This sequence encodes CASSVTSGSTDTQYF.